What follows is one TCR beta chain and its context. This entry belongs to a study of cytomegalovirus exposure and HLA in healthy donors. The study ran its PCR with 60 Vbeta and 13 Jbeta primers. Generated by immunoSEQ multiplex PCR, the TCRdb table keeps only in-frame clones and is missing some. Of about 200,000 clones in the sample, approximately 78% were seen once. The CDR3 is 14 residues long. V lost 4 bases, J lost 4 bases, and 10 bases lay in between. Germline CDR1 SEHNR, CDR2 FQNEAQ (reference sequence). This sequence originates from a woman aged 18-29 years in good health and CMV-seronegative. The chain has TRBV7-9 and TRBJ1-4; D unclear. Source material: PBMCs. CDR3 sequence: CASSWLRFNEKLFF. In DNA, the CDR3 is TGTGCCAGCAGCTGGCTCAGGTTTAATGAAAAACTGTTTTTT.